This T cell receptor beta chain came from a study of blood T cell repertoires in COVID-19. On the study more broadly: Samples came from the United States, Italy and Spain, spanning acute and convalescent COVID-19.

Original processing methods: Reference gene primers were amplified, and this amplification served to estimate nucleated cell counts. Sequencing used immunoSEQ multiplex PCR; TCRdb keeps in-frame clones, though not all of them. V and J calls and clone size are as listed in that table; D and trimming were resolved from the DNA. This sample has 150,000 to 200,000 clones; more than 70% occur once, and the top ten carry approximately 6.2%. Per the germline V gene, CDR1 is MDHEN and CDR2 is SYDVKM. Trimming removed 7 bases from V and 7 bases from J; junction bases left unmatched: 11. CDR3 size: 14 residues. Self-reported history from a screening survey and questionnaire set each donor's cohort. Cohort 3 recovered donors had two negative PCRs, clearance, or symptom resolution.

V usage is TRBV28 and J usage is TRBJ1-1; 8 bases are a match to TRBD1. Specimen: PBMCs or T cells enriched from blood (not recorded which). This receptor was identified in a middle-aged man who had recovered from COVID-19. CDR3 loop: CASTQPGGWGEAFF. CDR3 in DNA: TGTGCCAGCACCCAACCAGGGGGCTGGGGTGAAGCTTTCTTT.